The text below deals with one T cell receptor (beta chain). CDR1 is SGHTA, CDR2 FQGNSA, per germline. The CDR3 covers 14 residues. The V and J ends lost 1 base and 8 bases respectively, with 12 bases between them. These data come from a study of blood T cell repertoires in COVID-19. Across the study: Nucleic acid was either cDNA or gDNA, and it came from T cells, B-cell-depleted T cells, or PBMCs.

The table came from immunoSEQ multiplex PCR; TCRdb's copy has only in-frame clones and leaves some out. In the table there are roughly 190,000 clones, around nine tenths of which are singletons. The sequence was collected from a woman between 40 and 55 years old who had recovered from COVID-19. The chain is built from TRBV7-2 and TRBJ2-1; D is perhaps TRBD2 (6 bases). Sequenced input: peripheral blood. The CDR3: CASSLGREADEQFF. The CDR3, as DNA: TGTGCCAGCAGCTTAGGGAGGGAGGCGGATGAGCAGTTCTTC.